This T cell receptor (beta chain) was retrieved from a study of T cell responses to AZD1222 COVID-19 vaccine. Study observations and caveats: Across spike, vaccine-associated CD4 TCRs were found, dominant at 160-218 and 743-854. Only six AZD1222 recipients tested seropositive at baseline.

The data were produced by immunoSEQ multiplex PCR, yet TCRdb's version contains in-frame clones alone and is incomplete. The sample has about 86,000 clones, around nine tenths seen once. This clone appeared once. Antigen: not known. Pooling was applied to second doses at about 4 or about 12 weeks. V was cut by 3 bases and J by 6 bases, with 8 bases left in between. Looked up from germline, CDR1 is LGHNT and CDR2 is FRNRAP. The CDR3 spans 12 residues. This receptor was taken from an adult who received the AZD1222 COVID-19 vaccine. This specimen consisted of peripheral blood, obtained 28 days after the second AZD1222 dose. The chain couples TRBV12-5 to TRBJ1-1; D gene ambiguous. CDR3 residues: CASGFVTAEAFF. CDR3 nucleotide sequence: TGTGCTAGTGGTTTCGTCACCGCTGAAGCTTTCTTT. Using reference TRBV12-5 and TRBJ1-1 for the parts outside the CDR3, the full variable domain is DARVTQTPRHKVTEMGQEVTMRCQPILGHNTVFWYRQTMMQGLELLAYFRNRAPLDDSGMPKDRFSAEMPDATLATLKIQPSEPRDSAVYFCASGFVTAEAFFGQGTRLTVV.